The 3 T cell receptor beta chains presented below share a single source sample, sequenced in a study of cytomegalovirus exposure and HLA in healthy donors (dated by TCRdb to the late 2010s). Receptors were amplified or captured by the immunoSEQ multiplex PCR assay. Here the immuneACCESS table is served through TCRdb, limited to in-frame sequences with V and J called. Missing clones are a known gap in these copies; in checked studies unresolved V genes cover under half, and the rest lacks a known reason. The sample table shows about 250,000 clones, and approximately 84% are seen once. The ten largest clones add up to approximately 12% of the sample. Sequences were obtained from PBMCs. The receptors derive from a man between 18 and 35 years old in good health and CMV-seropositive.

This chain links TRBV7-8 with TRBJ2-2; TRBD1 aligns across 8 bases. CDR3 length: 15 residues. Germline CDR1 is SGHVS and CDR2 is FQNEAQ. J gave up 1 base and V 6 bases, and 4 bases lay outside the gene matches. For the CDR3, the DNA is TGTGCCAGCAGGACCGGGACAGGGAACACCGGGGAGCTGTTTTTT. This codes for CASRTGTGNTGELFF.

The chain has TRBV2 and TRBJ2-1, with D maybe TRBD2 (5 bases). The CDR3 has 13 amino acids. Trimming pared 8 bases from V and 10 bases from J, leaving 18 bases between. The germline gives CDR1 SNHLY, CDR2 FYNNEI. Written as DNA, the CDR3 is TGTGCCAGCTTCCGAGGTGCTAGCCGAGAGCAGTTCTTC. This encodes CASFRGASREQFF.

The CDR3 here is CATSSRDGTDTQYF. CDR3 DNA: TGTGCCACCAGCTCCAGGGACGGCACAGATACGCAGTATTTT. The chain employs TRBV15 and TRBJ2-3, with D perhaps being TRBD1 or TRBD2 (5 bases each). CDR1 and CDR2 (germline): LNHNV, YYDKDF (reference sequence). CDR3 length: 14 residues. Trimming took off 5 bases at V and 1 base at J, with 10 bases between the two ends.